The 22 T cell receptor beta chains below come from one sample, sequenced in a study of shared clonotypes between healthy human individuals. Clones were sequenced by immunoSEQ multiplex PCR, and TCRdb holds only the in-frame ones, with some missing. The sample consists of roughly 2 million clones, approximately 95% of them appearing once. The material sequenced was naive CD4+ T cells sorted from blood. Subset described: CD45RA+ positively selected. The receptor source for this set is a man younger than 35 in good health.

The chain carries TRBV6-6 and TRBJ2-7; a possible D gene is TRBD2 (5 bases). Trimming cost V 7 bases and J 3 bases, with 13 bases left between them. The CDR3 runs 13 residues. Looked up from germline, CDR1 is MNHNY and CDR2 is SVGAGI (reference sequence). CDR3 nucleotides: TGTGCCAGCATTGAGAGAGAGGGCTACGAGCAGTACTTC. It is translated as CASIEREGYEQYF.

The chain links TRBV7-9 to TRBJ2-3; maybe TRBD2 (5 bases). Trimming shortened V by 1 base and J by 7 bases, and 9 bases separated the two germline ends. CDR1 and CDR2 from the germline V gene are SEHNR and FQNEAQ (reference sequence). The CDR3 runs 13 residues. In DNA form, the CDR3 reads TGTGCCAGCAGCTTAGGTGCTAGCCATACGCAGTATTTT. This gives the protein CASSLGASHTQYF.

This clone appeared once. Other DNA sequences in this sample translate to the same CDR3. The rearrangement joins TRBV28 to TRBJ1-2; D not resolved. This CDR3 contains 12 residues. With 3 bases removed from V and 4 bases from J, the gap between germline ends came to 6 bases. In germline, CDR1 is MDHEN, CDR2 SYDVKM. The CDR3 bases are TGTGCCAGCAGTTTGGCGGCCTATGGCTACACCTTC. This gives the protein CASSLAAYGYTF.

The V gene is TRBV5-6, the J gene TRBJ2-7; possibly TRBD2 for D (5 bases). Per germline, CDR1 SGHDT and CDR2 YYEEEE. CDR3 length: 15 amino acids. Trimming shortened V by 4 bases and J by 2 bases, and 16 bases separated the two germline ends. The CDR3: CASSPRPGMTYEQYF. Here the CDR3 DNA reads TGTGCCAGCAGCCCCCGGCCCGGGATGACCTACGAGCAGTACTTC.

V is TRBV15 and J is TRBJ1-4; D remains unclear. This CDR3 has 14 residues. The germline gives CDR1 LNHNV, CDR2 YYDKDF (reference sequence). The ends were cut back, 0 bases at V and 6 bases at J, with 8 bases in the middle. The CDR3 loop is CATSRDRRDEKLFF. In DNA, the CDR3 is TGTGCCACCAGCAGAGATAGGAGGGATGAAAAACTGTTTTTT.

The gene calls are TRBV28 and TRBJ2-5; D gene uncertain. The ends were cut back, 5 bases at V and 2 bases at J, with 18 bases in the middle. In germline, CDR1 is MDHEN, CDR2 SYDVKM. This CDR3 region has 16 residues. CDR3 sequence reads: CASSPPTSLGQETQYF. DNA for the CDR3: TGTGCCAGCAGTCCCCCGACGAGTTTAGGACAAGAGACCCAGTACTTC.

The chain is built from TRBV29-1 and TRBJ1-1, with 7 positions matching TRBD1. Germline values: CDR1 SQVTM, CDR2 ANQGSEA. With 7 bases clipped from V and 0 bases from J, the junction kept 5 bases outside the gene matches. This CDR3 has 13 residues. The CDR3 loop is CSAGTAMNTEAFF. The CDR3 DNA sequence: TGCAGCGCTGGGACAGCGATGAACACTGAAGCTTTCTTT.

The chain is built from TRBV19 and TRBJ2-5, with D hard to call. The CDR3 is 14 amino acids. Deletions cut 0 bases from V and 9 bases from J, with 14 bases between. The germline CDR1 and CDR2 sequences are LNHDA and SQIVND (reference sequence). The CDR3: CASSIEVSGKPQYF. As DNA, the CDR3 is TGTGCCAGTAGTATAGAAGTTTCTGGAAAGCCCCAGTACTTC.

The V call is TRBV15, the J call TRBJ1-2; D is undetermined. Germline V gives CDR1 LNHNV, CDR2 YYDKDF (reference sequence). This CDR3 is built from 15 residues. Trimming cost V 1 base and J 6 bases, with 15 bases left between them. The CDR3 coding sequence is TGTGCCACCAGCAGAGTGGGGTTTTTGGTGGATGGCTACACCTTC. Amino acid sequence: CATSRVGFLVDGYTF.

The V call is TRBV7-2, the J call TRBJ2-3; unclear D gene. Germline V gene sequence: CDR1 SGHTA, CDR2 FQGNSA. This CDR3 is 14 amino acids long. The V end lost 3 bases, the J end lost 0 bases, and 7 bases lay between the germline ends. Written as DNA, the CDR3 is TGTGCCAGCAGCTTTAGACCTAGCACAGATACGCAGTATTTT. Translated, it gives CASSFRPSTDTQYF.

This clone appeared a single time. The V gene is TRBV4-1, the J gene TRBJ1-1, with D uncertain. CDR3 length: 14 residues. Germline CDR1 is MGHRA and CDR2 is YSYEKL. Between the trimmed V and J ends, which lost 4 bases and 0 bases, there was a span of 9 bases. CDR3: CASSPRVMNTEAFF. CDR3 coding DNA: TGCGCCAGCAGCCCCCGAGTGATGAACACTGAAGCTTTCTTT.

The chain carries TRBV29-1 and TRBJ2-3; TRBD2 matches 9 bases. Germline V gene data show CDR1 as SQVTM and CDR2 as ANQGSEA. This CDR3 has 16 amino acids. The J segment lost 0 bases and the V segment lost 3 bases, leaving 7 bases of the junction unmatched. In nucleotides, the CDR3 is TGCAGCGTTGACGGTTCTAGCGGGACTAGCACAGATACGCAGTATTTT. It specifies CSVDGSSGTSTDTQYF.

The chain couples TRBV5-6 to TRBJ2-3, with D uncertain. The CDR3 runs 11 residues. Germline V gene sequence: CDR1 SGHDT, CDR2 YYEEEE. V lost 3 bases to trimming and J lost 5 bases, with 4 bases between them. The CDR3 loop reads CASSSVDTQYF. The CDR3, as DNA: TGTGCCAGCAGCTCTGTAGATACGCAGTATTTT.

The chain recombines TRBV10-1 with TRBJ2-7, with D possibly matching TRBD1 (5 bases). This CDR3 spans 12 amino acids. The V end lost 8 bases, the J end lost 2 bases, and 10 bases lay between the germline ends. From germline, CDR1 is WNHNN and CDR2 SYGVQD (reference sequence). The CDR3 DNA reads TGCGCCAGCTCCGACAGCGCCTACGAGCAGTACTTC. It is translated as CASSDSAYEQYF.

The CDR3 nucleotides are TGTGCCAGCAGAAACGGACAGGGGAGCACCGGGGAGCTGTTTTTT. This codes for CASRNGQGSTGELFF. The genes are TRBV9 and TRBJ2-2, with TRBD1 matching over 9 bases. The CDR3 spans 15 residues. Germline V gene data show CDR1 as SGDLS and CDR2 as YYNGEE. J lost 4 bases, V lost 5 bases, and 6 bases had no gene match.

The chain combines TRBV5-1 with TRBJ2-5; D gene uncertain. The germline gives CDR1 SGHRS, CDR2 YFSETQ. The CDR3 consists of 13 residues. V lost 4 bases, J lost 5 bases, and 12 bases lay in between. In DNA form, the CDR3 reads TGCGCCAGCAGCCCCCCCAGGCCGGAGACCCAGTACTTC. Translating it yields CASSPPRPETQYF.

The CDR3 coding sequence is TGTGCCAGCAGCGTAGGTCCCCTTCGGGGGGCCTACAATGGCTACACCTTC. Translated, it gives CASSVGPLRGAYNGYTF. This chain links TRBV9 with TRBJ1-2; D might be TRBD1 (6 bases). The V gene lost 0 bases and the J gene lost 6 bases, with 21 bases spanning the gap. CDR3 length equals 17 residues. Germline loops: CDR1 SGDLS, CDR2 YYNGEE.

This clone was found once. This chain connects TRBV6-5 to TRBJ1-4; D uncertain. The V gene's germline CDR1 is MNHEY and CDR2 SVGAGI. Trimming removed 6 bases from V and 3 bases from J, with 14 bases in between. The CDR3 sequence is 15 residues long. Here the CDR3 reads CASSQNGWANEKLFF. In DNA, the CDR3 is TGTGCCAGCAGCCAAAACGGGTGGGCTAATGAAAAACTGTTTTTT.

As to this clone: Other DNA variants within this sample encode the same CDR3. The rearrangement links TRBV7-2 to TRBJ1-6, with TRBD1 as a possible D gene (5 bases). Trimming took 1 base from V and 6 from J, leaving 10 bases between them. The CDR3 contains 15 residues. Germline CDR1 and CDR2: SGHTA and FQGNSA. In DNA, the CDR3 is TGTGCCAGCAGCTTAGGTCAGGGCGGTAATTCACCCCTCCACTTT. Amino acid sequence: CASSLGQGGNSPLHF.

The chain uses TRBV2 and TRBJ1-1; no clear D gene. Germline values: CDR1 SNHLY, CDR2 FYNNEI. Trimming left V 6 bases short and J 4 bases short, with 9 bases between. CDR3 size: 12 residues. The chain's CDR3 is CASRAVGTEAFF. As DNA, the CDR3 is TGTGCCAGCAGGGCGGTAGGCACTGAAGCTTTCTTT.

This clone was detected a few times. The genes are TRBV29-1 and TRBJ1-5; TRBD1 agrees at 10 bases. The CDR3 totals 14 residues. J gave up 4 bases and V 6 bases, and 6 bases lay outside the gene matches. CDR1 SQVTM and CDR2 ANQGSEA come from the germline V gene. The CDR3 here is CSVRQGAANQPQHF. DNA of the CDR3: TGCAGCGTAAGACAGGGGGCAGCTAATCAGCCCCAGCATTTT. Supplemented by reference TRBV29-1 and TRBJ1-5, the full variable domain reads SAVISQKPSRDICQRGTSLTIQCQVDSQVTMMFWYRQQPGQSLTLIATANQGSEATYESGFVIDKFPISRPNLTFSTLTVSNMSPEDSSIYLCSVRQGAANQPQHFGDGTRLSIL.

The V call is TRBV7-3, the J call TRBJ2-3, with a possible D match to TRBD2 (6 bases). Trimming took off 0 bases at V and 0 bases at J, with 10 bases between the two ends. The CDR3 runs to 16 residues. Germline CDR1 SGHTA, CDR2 FQGTGA. The CDR3 reads CASSLTRGLSTDTQYF. DNA for the CDR3: TGTGCCAGCAGCTTAACGCGGGGCTTGAGCACAGATACGCAGTATTTT.